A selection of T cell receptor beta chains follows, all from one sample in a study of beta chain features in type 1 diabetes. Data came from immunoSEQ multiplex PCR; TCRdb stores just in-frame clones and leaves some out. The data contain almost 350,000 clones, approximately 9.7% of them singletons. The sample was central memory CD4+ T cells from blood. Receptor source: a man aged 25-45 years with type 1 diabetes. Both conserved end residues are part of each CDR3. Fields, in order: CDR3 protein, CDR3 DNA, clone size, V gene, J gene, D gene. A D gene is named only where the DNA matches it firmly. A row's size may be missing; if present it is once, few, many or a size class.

CASSQPSAGGFEQFF	TGTGCCAGCAGCCAACCCTCGGCGGGGGGCTTTGAGCAGTTCTTC	once	TRBV7-8	TRBJ2-1	TRBD2
CASSSTEQNVHEQYF	TGTGCCAGCAGCTCCACCGAGCAAAATGTCCACGAGCAGTACTTC	NA	TRBV7-2	TRBJ2-7	NA
CASSPRWGTAGIQYF	TGTGCCAGCAGCCCCCGTTGGGGCACGGCGGGCATTCAGTACTTC	NA	TRBV7-2	TRBJ2-4	NA
CASSGQDLGGANVLTF	TGTGCCAGCAGCGGACAGGACCTCGGTGGGGCCAACGTCCTGACTTTC	NA	TRBV2	TRBJ2-6	TRBD1
CASSLGVQSNYGYTF	TGTGCCAGCAGTTTAGGGGTTCAGTCTAACTATGGCTACACCTTC	few	TRBV27	TRBJ1-2	NA
CASSLMGSMNTEAFF	TGTGCCAGCAGCTTAATGGGCAGCATGAACACTGAAGCTTTCTTT	NA	TRBV7-2	TRBJ1-1	NA
CASSTAVSGNQPQHF	TGTGCCAGTAGTACCGCAGTATCGGGCAATCAGCCCCAGCATTTT	few	TRBV19	TRBJ1-5	NA
CASSNLPVGCGRGDEQYF	TGTGCCAGCAGCAACCTCCCAGTTGGGTGCGGGCGCGGGGACGAGCAGTACTTC	few	TRBV21-1	TRBJ2-7	NA
CASSAGAWDRGTARAKNIQYF	TGTGCCAGCAGTGCGGGGGCCTGGGACAGGGGGACGGCGCGAGCCAAAAACATTCAGTACTTC	NA	TRBV2	TRBJ2-4	TRBD1
CATSRGLAGDGSDTQYF	TGTGCCACCAGCAGGGGACTAGCGGGGGATGGATCGGATACGCAGTATTTT	NA	TRBV15	TRBJ2-3	TRBD2
CASSQGQSQETQYF	TGCGCCAGCAGCCAAGGGCAGAGCCAAGAGACCCAGTACTTC	NA	TRBV4-3	TRBJ2-5	NA
CASTKIGGTEAFF	TGTGCCAGCACCAAAATAGGGGGTACTGAAGCTTTCTTT	few	TRBV27	TRBJ1-1	NA
CASSRPGQGAPDTQYF	TGTGCCAGCAGTCGACCGGGACAGGGGGCACCAGATACGCAGTATTTT	few	TRBV6-6	TRBJ2-3	TRBD1
CASSLVQGDGRSPLHF	TGTGCCAGCAGCTTGGTACAGGGGGACGGTCGATCACCCCTCCACTTT	few	TRBV5-6	TRBJ1-6	TRBD1
CASSTTDTDTQYF	TGTGCCAGCAGCACGACAGACACAGATACGCAGTATTTT	NA	TRBV7-9	TRBJ2-3	NA
CSAGPGREQYF	TGCAGTGCTGGGCCCGGCAGGGAGCAGTACTTC	NA	TRBV20-1	TRBJ2-7	NA
CAWRRENIQYF	TGTGCCTGGAGGAGAGAAAACATTCAGTACTTC	few	TRBV30	TRBJ2-4	NA
CASSYGAAGDEQFF	TGTGCCAGCAGTTACGGAGCGGCGGGCGATGAGCAGTTCTTC	few	TRBV6-6	TRBJ2-1	NA
CSVAGLNTEAFF	TGCAGCGTCGCGGGGCTTAACACTGAAGCTTTCTTT	many	TRBV29-1	TRBJ1-1	NA
CASSDGTADSEAFF	TGTGCCAGCAGCGACGGAACTGCAGATAGTGAAGCTTTCTTT	NA	TRBV21-1	TRBJ1-1	NA
CASSFGQGGWGQPQHF	TGTGCCAGCAGTTTTGGCCAGGGAGGTTGGGGTCAGCCCCAGCATTTT	NA	TRBV28	TRBJ1-5	NA
CASSLNRGGSPLHF	TGTGCCAGCAGCTTGAACAGGGGTGGTTCACCCCTCCACTTT	NA	TRBV7-2	TRBJ1-6	TRBD1
CASSVPRGRTDTQYF	TGCGCCAGCAGCGTGCCCAGAGGGCGCACAGATACGCAGTATTTT	NA	TRBV5-1	TRBJ2-3	NA
CASSSGTRTDTQYF	TGTGCCAGCAGCTCCGGGACTCGAACAGATACGCAGTATTTT	few	TRBV5-6	TRBJ2-3	NA
CSVEQSYEQYF	TGCAGCGTTGAGCAGAGCTACGAGCAGTACTTC	few	TRBV29-1	TRBJ2-7	NA
CASSLATGTDASETQYF	TGTGCCAGCAGCTTGGCCACCGGGACGGATGCCTCAGAGACCCAGTACTTC	few	TRBV7-6	TRBJ2-5	NA
CASGRVSTEAFF	TGTGCCAGTGGTCGTGTGTCGACCGAAGCTTTCTTT	few	TRBV14	TRBJ1-1	NA
CASSSGLGQGAVGYTF	TGTGCCAGCAGCTCGGGCCTAGGACAGGGGGCTGTGGGCTACACCTTC	few	TRBV7-2	TRBJ1-2	TRBD1
CASGLGLLTVSYEQYF	TGTGCTAGTGGTTTGGGACTCCTGACCGTATCCTACGAGCAGTACTTC	NA	TRBV12-5	TRBJ2-7	NA
CASSGGTSTDTQYF	TGTGCCAGCAGTGGGGGGACCTCCACAGATACGCAGTATTTT	NA	TRBV6-6	TRBJ2-3	NA
CASSPNPSGANVLTF	TGTGCCAGCTCACCTAATCCCTCTGGGGCCAACGTCCTGACTTTC	NA	TRBV18	TRBJ2-6	NA
CASSYTSGGTNEQFF	TGTGCCAGCAGCTATACTAGCGGGGGGACAAATGAGCAGTTCTTC	few	TRBV14	TRBJ2-1	TRBD2
CASSLDGQGRQPQHF	TGCGCCAGCAGCTTGGATGGACAGGGTAGACAGCCCCAGCATTTT	few	TRBV5-1	TRBJ1-5	TRBD1
CASSLAETDGYTF	TGCGCCAGCAGCTTGGCCGAGACAGATGGGTACACCTTC	NA	TRBV5-1	TRBJ1-2	NA
CASSLEENTEAFF	TGTGCCAGCAGCTTAGAGGAGAACACTGAAGCTTTCTTT	few	TRBV7-8	TRBJ1-1	NA
CSVEWWEGSGYTF	TGCAGCGTTGAGTGGTGGGAGGGGTCTGGCTACACCTTC	NA	TRBV29-1	TRBJ1-2	NA
CSVEVVWGDNYGYTF	TGCAGCGTTGAAGTTGTCTGGGGGGACAACTATGGCTACACCTTC	NA	TRBV29-1	TRBJ1-2	NA
CASNDRGQADTQYF	TGTGCCAGTAACGACAGGGGGCAAGCAGATACGCAGTATTTT	NA	TRBV19	TRBJ2-3	TRBD1
CASSLGPSAGQETQYF	TGTGCCAGCAGCTTAGGTCCGTCAGCGGGACAAGAGACCCAGTACTTC	NA	TRBV7-2	TRBJ2-5	TRBD2
CASGLGQGLGEQYF	TGTGCTAGTGGTTTGGGTCAGGGCTTAGGCGAGCAGTACTTC	NA	TRBV12-5	TRBJ2-7	NA
CATLRGQAYNEQFF	TGTGCCACCCTCCGGGGACAGGCCTACAATGAGCAGTTCTTC	NA	TRBV10-3	TRBJ2-1	TRBD1
CASSLQGHGYTF	TGTGCCAGCTCACTTCAGGGGCATGGCTACACCTTC	few	TRBV18	TRBJ1-2	NA
CASSPPRQGRVAKNIQYF	TGTGCCAGCAGCCCCCCTCGACAGGGGAGGGTAGCCAAAAACATTCAGTACTTC	few	TRBV5-6	TRBJ2-4	NA
CASRVLAGGHEQYF	TGTGCCAGCAGGGTATTAGCGGGGGGCCACGAGCAGTACTTC	NA	TRBV27	TRBJ2-7	TRBD2
CASSLFSANTGELFF	TGCGCCAGCAGCTTGTTCTCCGCGAACACCGGGGAGCTGTTTTTT	NA	TRBV5-1	TRBJ2-2	NA